Listed below are T cell receptor beta chains from one sample, sequenced in a study of blood T cell repertoires in COVID-19. Produced via immunoSEQ multiplex PCR; TCRdb's table is partial and in-frame only. Counted here are more than 200,000 clones, around 87% occurring once; the ten biggest clones make up 7% to 9%. Input material: PBMCs or T cells enriched from blood (not recorded which). These receptors were collected from a young man in a cohort exposed to, infected with or recovered from COVID-19 (not recorded which). The conserved cysteine and the conserved F or W are not part of the CDR3 here. Not all rows give a size; the values are once, few, many and, for expanded clones, a class.

NA	TRBV19	ASSIDRRTEGTYT
NA	TRBV13	ASSLGGQSYEQY
NA	TRBV7-2	ASSLVRGQNSYEQY
NA	TRBV2	ASSVGSMTYPSYEQY
NA	TRBV19	AALVENTGELF
NA	TRBV7-6	ASSLGRGGGQPQH
NA	TRBV5-6	ASSLKISYEQY
NA	TRBV4-2	ASSQDGSGQGRAYEQY
NA	TRBV9	ASSGNGGDQPQH
NA	TRBV9	ASSVVGANTEAF
NA	TRBV18	ASSSSATGGVKTYEQY
NA	TRBV11-3	ASSFPSSYNEQF
NA	TRBV19	ASSIGRGLRTEAF
NA	TRBV19	ASSISGTGSLYEQY
once	TRBV2	ASSEGGTGFNYGYT
NA	TRBV7-3	ASSLDRGSEAF
NA	TRBV7-3	ASSLPWTGDEVGHGYT